A single sample is the source of the 15 T cell receptor beta chains below, sequenced in a study of T-cell reconstitution after alpha-beta-depleted transplantation in children. Unique molecular identifiers were used to barcode this TCRbeta library. TCRdb reprocessed the PCR reads via MiXCR and lists one record per CDR3 protein. The sample comprises 900,000 or so distinct CDR3 sequences, roughly 15% of which are singletons, and approximately 5% rests with the top ten. The sequenced sample was PBMCs, mostly from graft donor cells, obtained 360 days after TCRalphabeta/CD19-depleted stem cell transplant. These receptors came from a male patient younger than 18 who had a stem cell transplant for acute lymphoblastic leukemia, so the T cells may come from the graft donor.

The chain combines TRBV7-8 with TRBJ2-7; 7 positions match TRBD1. V lost 5 bases to trimming and J lost 5 bases; unmatched junction nucleotides: 12. CDR1 and CDR2 (germline): SGHVS, FQNEAQ. The CDR3 runs to 15 residues. Written as DNA, the CDR3 is TGTGCCAGCAGCCTAGACAGGGTTTTACAACACGAGCAGTACTTC. It is translated as CASSLDRVLQHEQYF.

The J gene is TRBJ2-5, the V gene TRBV5-1; perhaps TRBD1 as D (6 bases). The CDR3 has 13 amino acids. Trimming took off 6 bases at V and 1 base at J, with 10 bases between the two ends. Germline CDR1 and CDR2: SGHRS and YFSETQ. Here the CDR3 DNA reads TGCGCCAGCACCAAACAGGGCCAAGAGACCCAGTACTTC. Protein product: CASTKQGQETQYF.

The table lists this clonotype with a few counts. This rearrangement joins TRBV12-3 or TRBV12-4 to TRBJ1-5; 10 nucleotides agree with TRBD1. Trimming at V came to 3 bases and at J to 6 bases, leaving 5 bases not matched to a gene. This CDR3 region has 15 residues. Here the CDR3 DNA reads TGTGCCAGCAGTTTGAAGGGACAGGGGAGTCAGCCCCAGCATTTT. Residues: CASSLKGQGSQPQHF.

This clonotype was observed once. Here the CDR3 reads CASSVAIHPYEQYF. The CDR3 nucleotides are TGTGCCAGCAGCGTAGCCATACACCCCTACGAGCAGTACTTC. The rearrangement links TRBV9 to TRBJ2-7; D not resolved. CDR3 size: 14 residues. Looked up from germline, CDR1 is SGDLS and CDR2 is YYNGEE. Trimming stripped 0 bases from V and 2 bases from J, with 9 bases between.

This clonotype was detected a few times. The CDR3 sequence is CASSFSGDYNSPLHF. In DNA form, the CDR3 reads TGCGCCAGCAGCTTCTCAGGGGATTATAATTCACCCCTCCACTTT. The chain has TRBV5-1 and TRBJ1-6, with D perhaps matching TRBD1 (6 bases). V was cut by 2 bases and J by 4 bases, with 10 bases left in between. This CDR3 region has 15 residues. Germline V gene data show CDR1 as SGHRS and CDR2 as YFSETQ.

This clonotype was observed at least ten times. The chain couples TRBV5-6 to TRBJ2-1, with D hard to call. The CDR3 spans 17 residues. V was shortened by 4 bases and J by 2 bases, with 19 bases between the two germline ends. The germline CDR1 and CDR2 sequences are SGHDT and YYEEEE. The CDR3 DNA reads TGTGCCAGCAGCCTATTCCTTAGGCAGCGAACCTACAATGAGCAGTTCTTC. It encodes CASSLFLRQRTYNEQFF.

The gene calls are TRBV5-1 and TRBJ2-1, with TRBD2 matching 10 bases. The CDR3 spans 16 residues. Germline CDR1 SGHRS, CDR2 YFSETQ. Unmatched junction bases numbered 7, after V lost 5 bases and J lost 2 bases. The CDR3 region has the DNA TGCGCCAGCAGTTCTCCCAGCGGGAGGGCCTACAATGAGCAGTTCTTC. Translating gives CASSSPSGRAYNEQFF.

This clonotype was recorded a few times. This sequence joins TRBV5-1 and TRBJ2-2; D is undetermined. Trimming removed 7 bases from V and 1 base from J, with 11 bases in between. The CDR3 contains 14 residues. The germline gives CDR1 SGHRS, CDR2 YFSETQ. Here the CDR3 DNA reads TGCGCCAGCCCAAATCCGCGGAACACCGGGGAGCTGTTTTTT. It yields the protein CASPNPRNTGELFF.

Comments on this clonotype: A much larger clonotype is one base distant, so this may be a read error. The chain joins TRBV7-6 to TRBJ2-7, with D uncertain. V lost 8 bases and J lost 2, with 16 bases in between. Germline assignment: CDR1 SGHVS and CDR2 FNYEAQ. The CDR3 spans 14 residues. The CDR3 region is CASRSIVIPYEQYF. The CDR3 nucleotides read TGTGCCAGCCGAAGTATTGTTATCCCCTACGAGCAGTACTTC.

The J gene is TRBJ2-7, the V gene TRBV28; the match to TRBD1 covers 9 bases. This CDR3 comprises 15 residues. Germline loops: CDR1 MDHEN, CDR2 SYDVKM. Unmatched junction bases numbered 2, after V lost 0 bases and J lost 2 bases. The CDR3 coding sequence is TGTGCCAGCAGTTTATGGGGGGACAGGGCCTACGAGCAGTACTTC. It specifies CASSLWGDRAYEQYF. The full variable domain, its missing parts supplied by reference TRBV28 and TRBJ2-7, is DVKVTQSSRYLVKRTGEKVFLECVQDMDHENMFWYRQDPGLGLRLIYFSYDVKMKEKGDIPEGYSVSREKKERFSLILESASTNQTSMYLCASSLWGDRAYEQYFGPGTRLTVT.

This clonotype has only a few counts. The CDR3 nucleotides are TGTGCCACCAAACCAGGGGGCGGTGGGGCCAACGTCCTGACTTTC. Amino acids: CATKPGGGGANVLTF. V gene TRBV19 combines with J gene TRBJ2-6; TRBD1 matches at 8 bases. V was pared by 10 bases and J by 3 bases, with 8 bases of the junction left unmatched. This CDR3 comprises 15 residues. Germline V gives CDR1 LNHDA, CDR2 SQIVND (reference sequence).

A few counts support this clonotype. This rearrangement joins TRBV7-8 to TRBJ2-3, with D maybe TRBD2 (5 bases). Trimming removed 2 bases at V and 2 bases at J, with 11 bases between. CDR3 length equals 15 residues. The V gene's germline CDR1 is SGHVS and CDR2 FQNEAQ. DNA for the CDR3: TGTGCCAGCAGCTTAAGCGGCCAGTTCACAGATACGCAGTATTTT. Protein sequence: CASSLSGQFTDTQYF.

This clonotype came up many times. V and J are TRBV5-1 and TRBJ2-7, with TRBD1 matching 11 bases. The CDR3 has 14 amino acids. Trimming took 3 bases from V and 5 from J; bases not matched to a gene: 4. Germline-derived CDR1 and CDR2 are SGHRS and YFSETQ. The CDR3 DNA sequence: TGCGCCAGCAGCTGGACAGGGGGCAATGACGAGCAGTACTTC. It translates to CASSWTGGNDEQYF.

This clonotype was counted a few times. The chain has TRBV5-1 and TRBJ1-1; D unresolved. Trimming removed 0 bases from V and 4 bases from J, with 10 bases in between. The CDR3 covers 14 residues. Per the germline V gene, CDR1 is SGHRS and CDR2 is YFSETQ. In nucleotides, the CDR3 is TGCGCCAGCAGCTTGGGGATGGGGTTCACTGAAGCTTTCTTT. As protein: CASSLGMGFTEAFF.

This clonotype turned up a few times. The chain combines TRBV7-9 with TRBJ1-5, with a tentative D call TRBD1 (5 bases). Germline V gives CDR1 SEHNR, CDR2 FQNEAQ (reference sequence). Trimming removed 4 bases from V and 0 bases from J, with 10 bases in between. The CDR3 is made up of 15 amino acids. CDR3: CASSSGVFSNQPQHF. In DNA form, the CDR3 reads TGTGCCAGCAGCTCGGGGGTATTTAGCAATCAGCCCCAGCATTTT.